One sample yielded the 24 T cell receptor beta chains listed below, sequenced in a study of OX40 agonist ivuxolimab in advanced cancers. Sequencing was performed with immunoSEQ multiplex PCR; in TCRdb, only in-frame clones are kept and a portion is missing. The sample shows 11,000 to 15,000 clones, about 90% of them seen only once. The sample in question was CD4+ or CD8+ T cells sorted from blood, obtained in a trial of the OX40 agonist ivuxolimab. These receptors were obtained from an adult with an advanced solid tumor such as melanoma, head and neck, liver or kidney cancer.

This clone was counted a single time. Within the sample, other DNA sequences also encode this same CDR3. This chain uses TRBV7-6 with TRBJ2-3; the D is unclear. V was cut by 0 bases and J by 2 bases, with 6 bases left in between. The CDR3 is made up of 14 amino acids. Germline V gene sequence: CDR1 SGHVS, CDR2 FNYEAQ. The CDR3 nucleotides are TGTGCCAGCAGCTTAGCGGGCAACACAGATACGCAGTATTTT. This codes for CASSLAGNTDTQYF.

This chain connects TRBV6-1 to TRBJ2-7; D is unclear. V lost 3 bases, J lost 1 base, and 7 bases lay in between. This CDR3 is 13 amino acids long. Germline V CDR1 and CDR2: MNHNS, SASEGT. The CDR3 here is CASSEGVSYEQYF. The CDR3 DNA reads TGTGCCAGCAGTGAGGGCGTATCCTACGAGCAGTACTTC.

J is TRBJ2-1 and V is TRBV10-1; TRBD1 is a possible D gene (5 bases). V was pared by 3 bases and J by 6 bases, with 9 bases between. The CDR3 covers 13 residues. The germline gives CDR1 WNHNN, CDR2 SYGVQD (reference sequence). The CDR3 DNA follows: TGCGCCAGCAGTGACACAGGAAGCAATGAGCAGTTCTTC. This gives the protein CASSDTGSNEQFF.

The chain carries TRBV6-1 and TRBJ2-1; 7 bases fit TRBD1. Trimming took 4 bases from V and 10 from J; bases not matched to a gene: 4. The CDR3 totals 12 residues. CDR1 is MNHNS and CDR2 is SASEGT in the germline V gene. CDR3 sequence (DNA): TGTGCCAGCAGTGCAACAGGGGCGGAGCAGTTCTTC. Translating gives CASSATGAEQFF.

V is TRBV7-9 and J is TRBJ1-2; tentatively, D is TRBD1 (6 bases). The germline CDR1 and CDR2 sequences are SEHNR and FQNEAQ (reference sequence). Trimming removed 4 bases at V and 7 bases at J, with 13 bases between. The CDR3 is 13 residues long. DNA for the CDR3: TGTGCCAGCAGCTCGACAGGTCCCCCTGGCTACACCTTC. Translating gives CASSSTGPPGYTF.

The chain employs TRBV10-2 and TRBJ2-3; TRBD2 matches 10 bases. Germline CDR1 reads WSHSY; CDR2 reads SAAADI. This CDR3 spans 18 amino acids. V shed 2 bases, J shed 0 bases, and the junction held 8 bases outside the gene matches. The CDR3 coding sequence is TGCGCCAGCAGTGAGGATCTAGCGGGGGAAACTAGCACAGATACGCAGTATTTT. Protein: CASSEDLAGETSTDTQYF.

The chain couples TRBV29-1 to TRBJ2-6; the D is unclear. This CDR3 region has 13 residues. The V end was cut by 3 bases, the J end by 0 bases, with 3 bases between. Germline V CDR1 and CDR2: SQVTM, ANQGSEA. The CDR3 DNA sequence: TGCAGCGTTGAGTCCTCTGGGGCCAACGTCCTGACTTTC. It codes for CSVESSGANVLTF. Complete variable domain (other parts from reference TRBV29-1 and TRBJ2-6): SAVISQKPSRDICQRGTSLTIQCQVDSQVTMMFWYRQQPGQSLTLIATANQGSEATYESGFVIDKFPISRPNLTFSTLTVSNMSPEDSSIYLCSVESSGANVLTFGAGSRLTVL.

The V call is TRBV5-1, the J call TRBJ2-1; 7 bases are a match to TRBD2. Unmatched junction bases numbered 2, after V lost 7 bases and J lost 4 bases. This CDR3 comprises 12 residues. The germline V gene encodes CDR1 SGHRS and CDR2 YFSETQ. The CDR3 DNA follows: TGCGCCAGCCGGCGGGGGTACAATGAGCAGTTCTTC. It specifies CASRRGYNEQFF.

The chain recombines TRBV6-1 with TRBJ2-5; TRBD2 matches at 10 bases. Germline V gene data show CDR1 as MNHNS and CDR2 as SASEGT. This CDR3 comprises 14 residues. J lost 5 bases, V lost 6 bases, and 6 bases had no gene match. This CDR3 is CASRAGGAQETQYF. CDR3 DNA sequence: TGTGCCAGCAGAGCGGGAGGGGCCCAGGAGACCCAGTACTTC.

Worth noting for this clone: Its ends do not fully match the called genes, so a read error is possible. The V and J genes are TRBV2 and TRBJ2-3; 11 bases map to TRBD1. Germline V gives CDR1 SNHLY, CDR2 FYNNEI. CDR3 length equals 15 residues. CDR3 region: CASREGQGASDTQYF. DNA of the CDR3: TGTGCCAGCAGGGAAGGACAGGGGGCATCAGATACGCAGTATTTT.

CDR3 residues: CATSRDSQELGDTQYF. Here the CDR3 DNA reads TGTGCCACCAGCAGAGATAGTCAGGAACTGGGAGATACGCAGTATTTT. The rearrangement links TRBV15 to TRBJ2-3; D is unresolved. The length of the CDR3 is 16 residues. The V gene's germline CDR1 is LNHNV and CDR2 YYDKDF (reference sequence). Trimming pared 0 bases from V and 5 bases from J, leaving 15 bases between.

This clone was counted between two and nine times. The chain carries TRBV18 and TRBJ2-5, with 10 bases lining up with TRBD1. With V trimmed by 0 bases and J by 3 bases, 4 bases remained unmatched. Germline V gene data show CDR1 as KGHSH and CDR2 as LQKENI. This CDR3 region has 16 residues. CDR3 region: CASSPPGQGFEETQYF. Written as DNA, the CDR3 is TGTGCCAGCTCACCACCGGGACAGGGGTTTGAAGAGACCCAGTACTTC.

In DNA form, the CDR3 reads TGTGCCAGCAGTCCAGCCGGGACTAGCGGGACCTACGGCACAGATACGCAGTATTTT. Residues: CASSPAGTSGTYGTDTQYF. This chain joins TRBV6-4 and TRBJ2-3, with 13 bases lining up with TRBD2. The ends lost 5 bases at V and 1 base at J; junction bases unmatched: 12. This CDR3 comprises 19 residues. The V gene's germline CDR1 is MRHNA and CDR2 SNTAGT.

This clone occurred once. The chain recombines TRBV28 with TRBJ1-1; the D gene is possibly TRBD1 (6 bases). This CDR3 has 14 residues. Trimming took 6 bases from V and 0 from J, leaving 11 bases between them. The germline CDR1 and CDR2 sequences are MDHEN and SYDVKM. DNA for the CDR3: TGTGCCAGCAGCCTACGGACAGTGAACACTGAAGCTTTCTTT. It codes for CASSLRTVNTEAFF.

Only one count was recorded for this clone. The CDR3 DNA is TGTGCCAGCTCACCACCAGGAGACTATGGCTACACCTTC. Its translation: CASSPPGDYGYTF. V is TRBV18 and J is TRBJ1-2; D gene unclear. The CDR3 extends over 13 amino acids. Trimming took 0 bases from V and 3 from J, leaving 5 bases between them. Germline V gives CDR1 KGHSH, CDR2 LQKENI.

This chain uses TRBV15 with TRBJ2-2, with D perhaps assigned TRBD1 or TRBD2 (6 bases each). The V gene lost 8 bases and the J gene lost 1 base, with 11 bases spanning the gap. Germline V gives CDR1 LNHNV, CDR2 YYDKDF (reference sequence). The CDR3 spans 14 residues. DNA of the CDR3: TGTGCCACCGCGGAGGGGGGGAACACCGGGGAGCTGTTTTTT. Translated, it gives CATAEGGNTGELFF.

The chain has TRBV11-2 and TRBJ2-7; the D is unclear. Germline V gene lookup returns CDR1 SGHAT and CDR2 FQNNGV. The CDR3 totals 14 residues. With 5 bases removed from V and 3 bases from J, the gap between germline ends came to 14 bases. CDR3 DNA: TGTGCCAGCAGCCTCCCGGACGGAAACTACGAGCAGTACTTC. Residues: CASSLPDGNYEQYF.

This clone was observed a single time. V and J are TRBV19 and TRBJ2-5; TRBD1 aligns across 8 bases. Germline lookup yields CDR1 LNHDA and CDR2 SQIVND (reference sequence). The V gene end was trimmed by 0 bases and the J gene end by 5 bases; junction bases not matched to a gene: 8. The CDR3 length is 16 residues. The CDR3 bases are TGTGCCAGTAGTATAGATGGGACAGGCACTCGGGAGACCCAGTACTTC. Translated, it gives CASSIDGTGTRETQYF.

CDR3: CATSKGHLDTEAFF. The CDR3 nucleotides are TGTGCCACCAGCAAGGGACATCTTGACACTGAAGCTTTCTTT. The V call is TRBV15, the J call TRBJ1-1, with D possibly TRBD1 on 6 matching bases. Germline CDR1 LNHNV, CDR2 YYDKDF (reference sequence). The CDR3 totals 14 residues. The ends were cut back, 4 bases at V and 3 bases at J, with 12 bases in the middle. The full variable domain, completed using reference TRBV15 and TRBJ1-1, is DAMVIQNPRYQVTQFGKPVTLSCSQTLNHNVMYWYQQKSSQAPKLLFHYYDKDFNNEADTPDNFQSRRPNTSFCFLDIRSPGLGDTAMYLCATSKGHLDTEAFFGQGTRLTVV.

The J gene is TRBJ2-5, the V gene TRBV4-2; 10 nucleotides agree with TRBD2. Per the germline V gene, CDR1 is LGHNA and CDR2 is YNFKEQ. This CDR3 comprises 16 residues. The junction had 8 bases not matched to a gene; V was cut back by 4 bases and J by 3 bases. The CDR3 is CASSPQPAGGEETQYF. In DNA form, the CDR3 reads TGTGCCAGCAGCCCCCAGCCAGCGGGAGGGGAAGAGACCCAGTACTTC.

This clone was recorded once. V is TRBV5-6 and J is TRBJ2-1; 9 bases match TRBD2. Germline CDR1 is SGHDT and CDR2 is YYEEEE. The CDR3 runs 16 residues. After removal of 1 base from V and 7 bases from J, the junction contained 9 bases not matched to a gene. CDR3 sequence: CASSLLAGVHRNEQFF. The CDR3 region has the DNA TGTGCCAGCAGCTTGTTAGCGGGAGTTCATAGGAATGAGCAGTTCTTC.

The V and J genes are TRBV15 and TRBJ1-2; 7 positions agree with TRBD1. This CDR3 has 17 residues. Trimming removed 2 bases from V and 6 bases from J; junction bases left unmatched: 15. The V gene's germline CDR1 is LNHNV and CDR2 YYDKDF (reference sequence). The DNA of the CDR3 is TGTGCCACCAGCAGATACCCGGGACAGATTCTTGTCGATGGCTACACCTTC. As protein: CATSRYPGQILVDGYTF.

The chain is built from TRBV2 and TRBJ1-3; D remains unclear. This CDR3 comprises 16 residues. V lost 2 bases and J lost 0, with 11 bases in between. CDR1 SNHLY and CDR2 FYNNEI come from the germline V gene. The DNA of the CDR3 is TGTGCCAGCAGTGAATGGAGAGGCTACTCTGGAAACACCATATATTTT. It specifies CASSEWRGYSGNTIYF. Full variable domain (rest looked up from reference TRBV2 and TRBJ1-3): EPEVTQTPSHQVTQMGQEVILRCVPISNHLYFYWYRQILGQKVEFLVSFYNNEISEKSEIFDDQFSVERPDGSNFTLKIRSTKLEDSAMYFCASSEWRGYSGNTIYFGEGSWLTVV.

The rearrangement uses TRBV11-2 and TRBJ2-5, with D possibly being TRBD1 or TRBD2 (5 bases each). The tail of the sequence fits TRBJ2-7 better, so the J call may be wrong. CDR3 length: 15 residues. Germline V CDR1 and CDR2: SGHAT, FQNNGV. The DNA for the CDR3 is TGTGCCAGCAGCTCACGCCGGGACCAAGCTAACGAGCAGTACTTC. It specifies CASSSRRDQANEQYF.